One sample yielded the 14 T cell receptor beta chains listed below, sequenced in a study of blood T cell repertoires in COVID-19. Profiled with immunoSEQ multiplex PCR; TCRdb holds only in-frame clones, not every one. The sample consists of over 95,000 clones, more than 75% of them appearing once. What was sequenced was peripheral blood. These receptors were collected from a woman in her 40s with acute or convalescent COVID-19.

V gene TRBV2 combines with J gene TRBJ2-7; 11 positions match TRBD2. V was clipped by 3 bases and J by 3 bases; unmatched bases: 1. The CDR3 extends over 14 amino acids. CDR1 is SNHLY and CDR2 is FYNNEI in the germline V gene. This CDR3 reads CASSEGTSGYEQYF. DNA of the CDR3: TGTGCCAGCAGTGAGGGGACTAGCGGCTACGAGCAGTACTTC.

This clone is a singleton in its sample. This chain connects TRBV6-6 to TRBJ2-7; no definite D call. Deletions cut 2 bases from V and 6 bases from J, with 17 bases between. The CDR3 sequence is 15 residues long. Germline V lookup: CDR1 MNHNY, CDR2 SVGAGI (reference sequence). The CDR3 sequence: CASSYDVVSRGEQYF. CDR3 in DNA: TGTGCCAGCAGTTACGATGTCGTCTCTCGCGGCGAGCAGTACTTC.

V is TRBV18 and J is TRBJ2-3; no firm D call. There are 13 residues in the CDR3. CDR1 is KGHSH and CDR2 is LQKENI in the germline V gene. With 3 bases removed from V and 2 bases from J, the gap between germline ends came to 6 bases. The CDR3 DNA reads TGTGCCAGCTCACCCTCTCTCACAGATACGCAGTATTTT. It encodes CASSPSLTDTQYF.

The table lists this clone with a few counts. The CDR3 coding sequence is TGTGCCAGCAGCTTCGGACTAGCGGGGGACAATGAGCAGTTCTTC. This sequence encodes CASSFGLAGDNEQFF. J is TRBJ2-1 and V is TRBV5-7, with TRBD2 identical over 13 bases. TRBV5-7 has ORF status, its function being uncertain. The CDR3 length is 15 residues. The V and J ends lost 2 bases and 5 bases, in that order; junction bases with no gene match: 1.

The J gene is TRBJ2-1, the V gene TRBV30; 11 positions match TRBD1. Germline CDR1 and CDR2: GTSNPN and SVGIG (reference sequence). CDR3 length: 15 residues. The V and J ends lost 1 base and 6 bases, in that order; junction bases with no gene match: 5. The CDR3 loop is CAWSDRDRGSNEQFF. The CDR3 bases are TGTGCCTGGAGTGACCGGGACAGGGGGTCCAATGAGCAGTTCTTC. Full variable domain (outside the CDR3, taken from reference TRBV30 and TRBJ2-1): SQTIHQWPATLVQPVGSPLSLECTVEGTSNPNLYWYRQAAGRGLQLLFYSVGIGQISSEVPQNLSASRPQDRQFILSSKKLLLSDSGFYLCAWSDRDRGSNEQFFGPGTRLTVL.

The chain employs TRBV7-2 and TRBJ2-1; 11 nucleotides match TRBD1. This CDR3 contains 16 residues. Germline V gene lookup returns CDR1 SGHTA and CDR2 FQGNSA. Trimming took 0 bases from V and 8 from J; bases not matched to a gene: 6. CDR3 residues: CASSLAGQGAQHEQFF. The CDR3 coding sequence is TGTGCCAGCAGCTTAGCCGGACAGGGGGCCCAGCATGAGCAGTTCTTC.

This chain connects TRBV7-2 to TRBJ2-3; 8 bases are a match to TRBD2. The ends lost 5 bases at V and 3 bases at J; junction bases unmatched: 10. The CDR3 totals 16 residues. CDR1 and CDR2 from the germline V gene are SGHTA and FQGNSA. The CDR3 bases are TGTGCCAGCAGCAGAAAACCGGGACTAGAGACAGATACGCAGTATTTT. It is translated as CASSRKPGLETDTQYF.

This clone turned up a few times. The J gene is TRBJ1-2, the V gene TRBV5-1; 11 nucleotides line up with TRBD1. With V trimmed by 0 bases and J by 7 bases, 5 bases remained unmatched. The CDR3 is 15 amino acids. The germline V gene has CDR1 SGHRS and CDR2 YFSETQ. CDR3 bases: TGCGCCAGCAGCTTGGTAGCAGGGACAGGGGGTGGCTACACCTTC. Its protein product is CASSLVAGTGGGYTF. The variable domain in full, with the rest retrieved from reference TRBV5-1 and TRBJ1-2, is KAGVTQTPRYLIKTRGQQVTLSCSPISGHRSVSWYQQTPGQGLQFLFEYFSETQRNKGNFPGRFSGRQFSNSRSEMNVSTLELGDSALYLCASSLVAGTGGGYTFGSGTRLTVV.

The CDR3 loop is CASSPTSGLDGSSYNEQFF. The DNA of the CDR3 is TGTGCCAGCTCACCAACTTCGGGACTAGATGGTAGCTCTTACAATGAGCAGTTCTTC. The chain joins TRBV18 to TRBJ2-1, with TRBD2 identical over 8 bases. CDR1 and CDR2 (germline): KGHSH, LQKENI. Trimming removed 2 bases from V and 4 bases from J; junction bases left unmatched: 16. The CDR3 loop spans 19 amino acids.

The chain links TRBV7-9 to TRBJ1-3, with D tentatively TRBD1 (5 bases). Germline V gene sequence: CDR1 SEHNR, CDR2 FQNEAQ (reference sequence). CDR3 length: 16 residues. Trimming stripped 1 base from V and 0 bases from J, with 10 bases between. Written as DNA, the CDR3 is TGTGCCAGCAGCTTAGAGCAGGGAGGCTCTGGAAACACCATATATTTT. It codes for CASSLEQGGSGNTIYF. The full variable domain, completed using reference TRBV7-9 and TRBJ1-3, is DTGVSQNPRHKITKRGQNVTFRCDPISEHNRLYWYRQTLGQGPEFLTYFQNEAQLEKSRLLSDRFSAERPKGSFSTLEIQRTEQGDSAMYLCASSLEQGGSGNTIYFGEGSWLTVV.

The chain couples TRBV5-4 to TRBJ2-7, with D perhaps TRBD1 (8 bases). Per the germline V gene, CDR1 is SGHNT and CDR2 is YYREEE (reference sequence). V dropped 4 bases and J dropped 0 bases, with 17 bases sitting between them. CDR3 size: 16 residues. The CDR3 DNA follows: TGTGCCAGCAGCCACAGGGGGGGAGACCTCTCCTACGAGCAGTACTTC. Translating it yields CASSHRGGDLSYEQYF. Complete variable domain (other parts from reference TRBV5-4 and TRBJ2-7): ETGVTQSPTHLIKTRGQQVTLRCSSQSGHNTVSWYQQALGQGPQFIFQYYREEENGRGNFPPRFSGLQFPNYSSELNVNALELDDSALYLCASSHRGGDLSYEQYFGPGTRLTVT.

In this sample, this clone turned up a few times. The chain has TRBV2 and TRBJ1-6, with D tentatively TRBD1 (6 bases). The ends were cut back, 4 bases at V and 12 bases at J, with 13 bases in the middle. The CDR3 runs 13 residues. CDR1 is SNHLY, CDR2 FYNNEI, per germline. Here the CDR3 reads CASSGGGGLPLHF. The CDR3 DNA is TGTGCCAGCAGTGGTGGGGGGGGCTTACCCCTCCACTTT.

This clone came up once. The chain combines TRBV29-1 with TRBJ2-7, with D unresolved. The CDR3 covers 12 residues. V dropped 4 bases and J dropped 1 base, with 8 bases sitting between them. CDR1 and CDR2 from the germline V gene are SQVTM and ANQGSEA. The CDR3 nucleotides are TGCAGCGTTGTTCCTAGTTCCTACGAGCAGTACTTC. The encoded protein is CSVVPSSYEQYF.

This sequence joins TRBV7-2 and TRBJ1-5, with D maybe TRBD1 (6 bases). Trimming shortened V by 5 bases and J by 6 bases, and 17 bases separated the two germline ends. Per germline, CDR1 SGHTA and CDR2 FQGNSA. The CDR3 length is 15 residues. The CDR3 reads CASSPGARVGQPQHF. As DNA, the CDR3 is TGTGCCAGCAGCCCAGGGGCCAGGGTGGGTCAGCCCCAGCATTTT. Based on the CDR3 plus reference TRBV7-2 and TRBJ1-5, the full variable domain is GAGVSQSPSNKVTEKGKDVELRCDPISGHTALYWYRQSLGQGLEFLIYFQGNSAPDKSGLPSDRFSAERTGGSVSTLTIQRTQQEDSAVYLCASSPGARVGQPQHFGDGTRLSIL.